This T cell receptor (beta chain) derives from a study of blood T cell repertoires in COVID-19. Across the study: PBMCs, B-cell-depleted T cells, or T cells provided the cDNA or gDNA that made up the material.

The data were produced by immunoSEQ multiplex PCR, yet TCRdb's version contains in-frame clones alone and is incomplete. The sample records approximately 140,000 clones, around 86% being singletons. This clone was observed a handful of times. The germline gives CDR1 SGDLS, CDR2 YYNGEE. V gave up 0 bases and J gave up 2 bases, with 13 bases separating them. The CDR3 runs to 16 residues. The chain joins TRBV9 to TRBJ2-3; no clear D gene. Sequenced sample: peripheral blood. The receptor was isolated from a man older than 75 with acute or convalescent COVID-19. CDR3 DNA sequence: TGTGCCAGCAGCGTAGTTCCGTATCCTAACACAGATACGCAGTATTTT. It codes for CASSVVPYPNTDTQYF.